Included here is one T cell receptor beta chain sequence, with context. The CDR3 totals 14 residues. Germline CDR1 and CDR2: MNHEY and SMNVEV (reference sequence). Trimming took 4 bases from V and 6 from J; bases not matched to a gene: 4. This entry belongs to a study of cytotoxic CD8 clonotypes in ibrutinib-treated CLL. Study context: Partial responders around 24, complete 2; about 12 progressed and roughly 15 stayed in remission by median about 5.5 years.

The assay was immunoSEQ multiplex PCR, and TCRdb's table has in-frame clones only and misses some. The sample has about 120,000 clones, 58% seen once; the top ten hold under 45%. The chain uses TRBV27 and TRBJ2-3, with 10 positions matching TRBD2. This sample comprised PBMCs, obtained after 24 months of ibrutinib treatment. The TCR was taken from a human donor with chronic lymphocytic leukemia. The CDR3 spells CASSSGTSVDTQYF. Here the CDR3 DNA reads TGTGCCAGCAGTTCTGGGACTAGCGTCGATACGCAGTATTTT.